These 3 T cell receptor beta chains came from one sample sequenced in a study of blood T cell repertoires in COVID-19. TCRdb keeps only in-frame clones here, not all; method: immunoSEQ multiplex PCR. The sample carries 200,000 or so clones, 80% to 90% recorded once. Sequencing used PBMCs or T cells enriched from blood (not recorded which). These TCRs come from a woman aged 18 to 35 in a cohort exposed to, infected with or recovered from COVID-19 (not recorded which).

Only a few counts were recorded for this clone. This chain connects TRBV4-2 to TRBJ1-1; D gene ambiguous. Per germline, CDR1 LGHNA and CDR2 YNFKEQ. Trimming shortened V by 4 bases and J by 3 bases, and 6 bases separated the two germline ends. The CDR3 runs to 12 residues. The DNA for the CDR3 is TGTGCCAGCAGCCGACAAGACACTGAAGCTTTCTTT. It specifies CASSRQDTEAFF.

CDR3 loop: CASSLVGSGSYEQYF. CDR3 coding DNA: TGTGCCAGCAGCTTAGTTGGTAGCGGGAGCTACGAGCAGTACTTC. This chain links TRBV13 with TRBJ2-7; 9 positions agree with TRBD2. The CDR3 is made up of 15 amino acids. Losses at the gene ends were 1 base for V and 3 bases for J; bases not matched to a gene: 4. CDR1 and CDR2 (germline): PRHDT, FYEKMQ (reference sequence).

The V gene is TRBV6-5, the J gene TRBJ2-7, with D possibly TRBD2 on 6 matching bases. Germline V gene sequence: CDR1 MNHEY, CDR2 SVGAGI. The CDR3 runs to 14 residues. The V end was cut by 7 bases, the J end by 2 bases, with 15 bases between. In DNA form, the CDR3 reads TGTGCCAGCATTTCGAGCGGGTCAACCTACGAGCAGTACTTC. Translation: CASISSGSTYEQYF.